This entry lists 20 T cell receptor beta chains sequenced from one sample in a study of PD-1 blockade in classical Hodgkin lymphoma. Following autologous stem cell transplantation, relapse occurred in every patient, and exposure to brentuximab vedotin varied. Magnetic negative selection served to purify CD4+ T cells out of PBMCs that had been thawed. Clones were sequenced by immunoSEQ multiplex PCR, and TCRdb holds only the in-frame ones, with some missing. The data show 30,000 or so clones, over 75% seen once. This specimen consisted of CD4+ T cells from blood, obtained at baseline. Receptors were obtained from a human donor with classical Hodgkin lymphoma.

The V call is TRBV19, the J call TRBJ1-1; unclear D gene. The V end was cut by 1 base, the J end by 0 bases, with 6 bases between. Germline values: CDR1 LNHDA, CDR2 SQIVND (reference sequence). This CDR3 region has 14 residues. The CDR3: CASSIGAVNTEAFF. CDR3 DNA: TGTGCCAGTAGTATAGGGGCAGTGAACACTGAAGCTTTCTTT.

This clone turned up a few times. This chain links TRBV2 with TRBJ1-2; no clear D gene. CDR3 length: 13 amino acids. Germline V gene sequence: CDR1 SNHLY, CDR2 FYNNEI. V lost 2 bases and J 3 bases, leaving 7 bases between the germline ends. The CDR3: CASSENGDYGYTF. The DNA for the CDR3 is TGTGCCAGCAGTGAAAATGGGGACTATGGCTACACCTTC.

The rearrangement links TRBV9 to TRBJ2-3, with 8 bases that match TRBD2. CDR3 length: 17 amino acids. The junction had 18 bases not matched to a gene; V was cut back by 5 bases and J by 7 bases. Germline V gives CDR1 SGDLS, CDR2 YYNGEE. The CDR3 DNA reads as TGTGCCAGCAGAAACCCTATTGACGGGAGGGCCCAGAATACGCAGTATTTT. Its protein product is CASRNPIDGRAQNTQYF. Combining the CDR3 with reference TRBV9 and TRBJ2-3 gives the whole variable domain DSGVTQTPKHLITATGQRVTLRCSPRSGDLSVYWYQQSLDQGLQFLIQYYNGEERAKGNILERFSAQQFPDLHSELNLSSLELGDSALYFCASRNPIDGRAQNTQYFGPGTRLTVL.

Only a few counts were recorded for this clone. For the CDR3, the DNA is TGTGCCAGCAGCAAGTGGGTACAGGGCGTTACAGATACGCAGTATTTT. Translation: CASSKWVQGVTDTQYF. The chain combines TRBV5-4 with TRBJ2-3; perhaps TRBD1 as D (6 bases). The CDR3 extends over 16 amino acids. Trimming removed 4 bases from V and 3 bases from J, with 18 bases in between. Germline loops: CDR1 SGHNT, CDR2 YYREEE (reference sequence).

In DNA form, the CDR3 reads TGTGCCAGCAGCTTATATCGCGAGCAGTACTTC. Translated: CASSLYREQYF. The chain uses TRBV7-2 and TRBJ2-7; D not certain. Trimming cost V 2 bases and J 6 bases, with 5 bases left between them. CDR1 is SGHTA, CDR2 FQGNSA, per germline. This CDR3 is 11 amino acids long. Full variable domain (rest looked up from reference TRBV7-2 and TRBJ2-7): GAGVSQSPSNKVTEKGKDVELRCDPISGHTALYWYRQSLGQGLEFLIYFQGNSAPDKSGLPSDRFSAERTGGSVSTLTIQRTQQEDSAVYLCASSLYREQYFGPGTRLTVT.

V and J are TRBV29-1 and TRBJ2-4, with D possibly TRBD2 on 6 matching bases. V lost 7 bases, J lost 6 bases, and 13 bases lay in between. Germline assignment: CDR1 SQVTM and CDR2 ANQGSEA. The CDR3 totals 12 residues. The CDR3 DNA is TGCAGCGCCGTGATGGGGGGAAACATTCAGTACTTC. It yields the protein CSAVMGGNIQYF.

The chain couples TRBV10-3 to TRBJ2-7; no firm D call. CDR1 is ENHRY and CDR2 is SYGVKD in the germline V gene. CDR3 size: 14 residues. Between the trimmed V and J ends, which lost 5 bases and 0 bases, there was a span of 11 bases. DNA for the CDR3: TGTGCCATCAGTCCCATAGGGTTCTCCTACGAGCAGTACTTC. It is translated as CAISPIGFSYEQYF.

This clone occurred a few times. The chain recombines TRBV19 with TRBJ1-2, with no clear D. Germline V lookup: CDR1 LNHDA, CDR2 SQIVND (reference sequence). The CDR3 runs 14 residues. V was shortened by 6 bases and J by 8 bases, with 19 bases between the two germline ends. This CDR3 reads CASSPTGQMRGYTF. The CDR3 nucleotides read TGTGCCAGTAGCCCGACGGGCCAGATGAGAGGCTACACCTTC.

The J gene is TRBJ2-4, the V gene TRBV2; TRBD1 aligns across 9 bases. Trimming at V came to 6 bases and at J to 1 base, leaving 4 bases not matched to a gene. This CDR3 spans 15 amino acids. The V gene's germline CDR1 is SNHLY and CDR2 FYNNEI. The CDR3 coding sequence is TGTGCCAGCAGCGGACAGGGGCTGGCCAAAAACATTCAGTACTTC. It specifies CASSGQGLAKNIQYF.

This rearrangement joins TRBV4-2 to TRBJ1-4, with D uncertain. Germline-derived CDR1 and CDR2 are LGHNA and YNFKEQ. The CDR3 is 13 residues long. V lost 2 bases, J lost 5 bases, and 6 bases lay in between. The CDR3: CASSQSGNEKLFF. The CDR3, as DNA: TGTGCCAGCAGCCAATCGGGAAATGAAAAACTGTTTTTT.

The chain uses TRBV28 and TRBJ2-6; D is unresolved. Germline CDR1 and CDR2: MDHEN and SYDVKM. The length of the CDR3 is 14 residues. Deletions cut 4 bases from V and 0 bases from J, with 4 bases between. The DNA of the CDR3 is TGTGCCAGCAGTTACGTCTCTGGGGCCAACGTCCTGACTTTC. Amino acids: CASSYVSGANVLTF.

The gene calls are TRBV19 and TRBJ1-3; a weak D match, TRBD1 (6 bases). V was cut by 4 bases and J by 3 bases, with 10 bases left in between. Germline CDR1 is LNHDA and CDR2 is SQIVND (reference sequence). The length of the CDR3 is 14 residues. CDR3 sequence reads: CASSRGGSGNTIYF. The CDR3, as DNA: TGTGCCAGTAGTAGAGGGGGGAGTGGAAACACCATATATTTT. Variable domain in full (rest from reference TRBV19 and TRBJ1-3): DGGITQSPKYLFRKEGQNVTLSCEQNLNHDAMYWYRQDPGQGLRLIYYSQIVNDFQKGDIAEGYSVSREKKESFPLTVTSAQKNPTAFYLCASSRGGSGNTIYFGEGSWLTVV.

The chain couples TRBV14 to TRBJ2-7; 10 bases map to TRBD2. This CDR3 has 15 amino acids. Germline values: CDR1 SGHDN, CDR2 FVKESK. The ends lost 6 bases at V and 4 bases at J; junction bases unmatched: 9. The CDR3 reads CASRPGLAEIYEQYF. The CDR3 DNA follows: TGTGCCAGCAGACCCGGACTAGCGGAGATATACGAGCAGTACTTC.

This clone came up once. The chain carries TRBV5-6 and TRBJ2-1, with 8 positions matching TRBD2. The CDR3 sequence is 14 residues long. The germline gives CDR1 SGHDT, CDR2 YYEEEE. The ends lost 1 base at V and 5 bases at J; junction bases unmatched: 2. The CDR3 DNA sequence: TGTGCCAGCAGCTTGCGTAGCGGGAACAATGAGCAGTTCTTC. Translation gives CASSLRSGNNEQFF. The whole variable domain, filled in from reference TRBV5-6 and TRBJ2-1, reads DAGVTQSPTHLIKTRGQQVTLRCSPKSGHDTVSWYQQALGQGPQFIFQYYEEEERQRGNFPDRFSGHQFPNYSSELNVNALLLGDSALYLCASSLRSGNNEQFFGPGTRLTVL.

V gene TRBV7-2 combines with J gene TRBJ2-5; 7 bases are a match to TRBD1. Trimming took 0 bases from V and 1 from J; bases not matched to a gene: 2. The germline gives CDR1 SGHTA, CDR2 FQGNSA. CDR3 length equals 15 residues. CDR3 amino acids: CASSLARTGQETQYF. The CDR3 coding sequence is TGTGCCAGCAGCTTAGCGCGGACAGGCCAAGAGACCCAGTACTTC.

CDR3 amino acids: CASSPFAGEIGNEQFF. CDR3 nucleotide sequence: TGCGCCAGCAGCCCGTTCGCGGGAGAGATAGGGAATGAGCAGTTCTTC. J is TRBJ2-1 and V is TRBV4-1, with 7 bases aligning to TRBD2. CDR3 length: 16 residues. Germline CDR1 is MGHRA and CDR2 is YSYEKL. Losses at the gene ends were 4 bases for V and 7 bases for J; bases not matched to a gene: 13.

The gene calls are TRBV6-1 and TRBJ2-7; 8 bases line up with TRBD2. Trimming cost V 3 bases and J 6 bases; bases outside gene matches: 13. Germline CDR1 MNHNS, CDR2 SASEGT. This CDR3 is built from 16 residues. CDR3 sequence: CASSETMTGTRSEQYF. The CDR3 DNA sequence: TGTGCCAGCAGTGAGACCATGACCGGGACTAGGAGCGAGCAGTACTTC.

The chain links TRBV19 to TRBJ1-4, with a possible D match to TRBD1 (6 bases). Germline CDR1 and CDR2: LNHDA and SQIVND (reference sequence). With 4 bases removed from V and 8 bases from J, the gap between germline ends came to 14 bases. The CDR3 has 14 amino acids. The CDR3 region has the DNA TGTGCCAGTAGTAGCTGGCAGGGGACGGAAAAACTGTTTTTT. Translating it yields CASSSWQGTEKLFF.

This clone turned up a few times. The chain recombines TRBV6-5 with TRBJ1-1; 8 bases are shared with TRBD1. The ends lost 5 bases at V and 1 base at J; junction bases unmatched: 3. The CDR3 spans 14 residues. Germline V lookup: CDR1 MNHEY, CDR2 SVGAGI. The DNA of the CDR3 is TGTGCCAGCAGTGCCGGGACAGGGAACACTGAAGCTTTCTTT. Translation gives CASSAGTGNTEAFF.

The chain carries TRBV28 and TRBJ1-4; D is unresolved. Per germline, CDR1 MDHEN and CDR2 SYDVKM. The CDR3 is 12 amino acids. Between the trimmed V and J ends, which lost 8 bases and 9 bases, there was a span of 13 bases. The CDR3 spells CASEANPKKLFF. The DNA of the CDR3 is TGTGCCAGCGAGGCAAACCCTAAAAAACTGTTTTTT.